These T cell receptor beta chains were read from a single sample in a study of radiotherapy plus CTLA-4 blockade in lung cancer. Measured with immunoSEQ multiplex PCR; TCRdb has only the in-frame clones, and not every one. The table includes 80,000 to 100,000 clones, 82% detected once. Material: peripheral blood, obtained from a patient treated with radiotherapy plus ipilimumab. The source is a human donor with non-small cell lung cancer who had a partial response to radiotherapy plus ipilimumab. Each CDR3 is given with its conserved first and last residue. Fields, in order: J gene, clone size, V gene, D gene, CDR3 protein, CDR3 DNA. The D gene is left open where the match is weak. A clone size is listed for some rows: how often the clone was seen (once, few, many), or a class if it is expanded.

>TRBJ2-7|NA|TRBV5-1|TRBD1
CASSLGTGAYEQYF
TGCGCCAGCAGCTTGGGGACAGGGGCCTACGAGCAGTACTTC
>TRBJ2-7|NA|TRBV25-1|TRBD1
CASSGDRGSYEQYF
TGTGCCAGCTCCGGCGACAGGGGATCCTACGAGCAGTACTTC
>TRBJ2-2|NA|TRBV6-1|NA
CASSEVARGELFF
TGTGCCAGCAGTGAAGTGGCCCGCGGGGAGCTGTTTTTT
>TRBJ2-1|NA|TRBV20-1|NA
CSASGLGEQFF
TGCAGTGCTTCGGGTCTTGGTGAGCAGTTCTTC
>TRBJ2-1|NA|TRBV11-3|TRBD2
CASSLDPGTSGKVLYNEQFF
TGTGCCAGCAGCTTAGATCCCGGGACTAGCGGGAAGGTGCTATACAATGAGCAGTTCTTC
>TRBJ2-2|NA|TRBV6-5|NA
CASRRASSHAGELFF
TGTGCCAGCAGGAGGGCTAGTTCCCACGCCGGGGAGCTGTTTTTT
>TRBJ2-5|NA|TRBV6-1|TRBD2
CASRGLAGGYETQYF
TGTGCCAGCAGAGGACTAGCGGGAGGCTATGAGACCCAGTACTTC
>TRBJ1-5|NA|TRBV6-1|TRBD1
CASMDRDRGHQPQHF
TGTGCCAGCATGGACCGGGACAGGGGACATCAGCCCCAGCATTTT
>TRBJ1-5|NA|TRBV28|NA
CATLRLGGVREPQHF
TGTGCCACCCTCCGCTTGGGAGGCGTCCGAGAGCCCCAGCATTTT
>TRBJ1-5|NA|TRBV6-6|NA
CASSYSPTGPNQPQHF
TGTGCCAGCAGTTACTCGCCAACCGGTCCAAATCAGCCCCAGCATTTT
>TRBJ1-6|NA|TRBV5-1|TRBD1
CASSMQGAENSPLHF
TGCGCCAGCAGCATGCAGGGGGCTGAGAATTCACCCCTCCACTTT
>TRBJ2-5|NA|TRBV4-2|NA
CASSQDGTHYETQYF
TGTGCCAGCAGCCAAGACGGGACTCACTATGAGACCCAGTACTTC
>TRBJ1-5|NA|TRBV6-5|TRBD1
CASRQQGLDQPQHF
TGTGCCAGCAGGCAACAGGGGCTCGATCAGCCCCAGCATTTT
>TRBJ2-1|once|TRBV5-4|TRBD1
CASSLSSNRGSEQFF
TGTGCCAGCAGCTTATCAAGTAACAGGGGTTCTGAGCAGTTCTTC
>TRBJ2-7|NA|TRBV27|TRBD1
CASRSGQGTGEQYF
TGTGCCAGCAGGTCGGGACAGGGGACGGGTGAGCAGTACTTC
>TRBJ1-4|NA|TRBV7-6|NA
CASSRDYATNEKLFF
TGTGCCAGCAGTAGGGACTATGCAACTAATGAAAAACTGTTTTTT
>TRBJ2-2|NA|TRBV4-1|TRBD2
CASSHYQRENTGELFF
TGCGCCAGCAGCCATTATCAGCGGGAGAACACCGGGGAGCTGTTTTTT
>TRBJ1-1|NA|TRBV7-9|NA
CASSLGRAGKTEAFF
TGTGCCAGCAGCTTAGGGCGGGCAGGTAAAACTGAAGCTTTCTTT
>TRBJ2-7|NA|TRBV18|TRBD1
CASSPKTGGDEQYF
TGTGCCAGCTCACCAAAGACAGGGGGCGACGAGCAGTACTTC
>TRBJ1-1|NA|TRBV5-6|NA
CASSLVGGYEAFF
TGTGCCAGCAGCTTGGTGGGGGGATATGAAGCTTTCTTT
>TRBJ1-5|NA|TRBV7-2|TRBD1
CASSLETGGLNQPQHF
TGTGCCAGCAGCTTAGAGACAGGGGGCCTCAATCAGCCCCAGCATTTT
>TRBJ1-1|NA|TRBV15|NA
CATSRGGTGNTEAFF
TGTGCCACCAGCCGGGGGGGGACGGGGAACACTGAAGCTTTCTTT
>TRBJ2-1|NA|TRBV4-2|NA
CASTETTGAYNEQFF
TGTGCCAGCACCGAAACGACCGGGGCCTACAATGAGCAGTTCTTC
>TRBJ2-1|NA|TRBV19|TRBD2
CASTLAGVGGASEQFF
TGTGCCAGTACTCTAGCGGGAGTTGGGGGGGCCAGTGAGCAGTTCTTC
>TRBJ2-7|NA|TRBV25-1|TRBD1
CASRAGTGSSYEQYF
TGTGCCAGCAGGGCCGGGACAGGGAGCTCCTACGAGCAGTACTTC
>TRBJ2-7|NA|TRBV5-1|NA
CASRQGLPGRNEQYF
TGCGCCAGCAGGCAGGGACTCCCAGGACGGAACGAGCAGTACTTC
>TRBJ1-5|few|TRBV19|NA
CASSRSRQDSNQPQHF
TGTGCCAGTAGCCGCAGTAGACAGGATAGCAATCAGCCCCAGCATTTT
>TRBJ1-2|NA|TRBV18|TRBD1
CASSDGTGVVPYGYTF
TGTGCCAGCTCAGATGGGACAGGGGTGGTGCCCTATGGCTACACCTTC
>TRBJ2-7|NA|TRBV27|TRBD2
CASSLRLAGMYEQYF
TGTGCCAGCAGTTTACGTCTAGCGGGAATGTACGAGCAGTACTTC
>TRBJ2-1|NA|TRBV6-4|NA
CASSGPVCEQFF
TGTGCCAGCAGTGGTCCGGTCTGTGAGCAGTTCTTC
>TRBJ1-1|NA|TRBV28|NA
CASSLSQDRNTEAFF
TGTGCCAGCAGCCTCAGCCAGGACAGGAACACTGAAGCTTTCTTT
>TRBJ2-2|NA|TRBV9|TRBD2
CASSPGLAENTGELFF
TGTGCCAGCAGCCCAGGACTAGCGGAGAACACCGGGGAGCTGTTTTTT
>TRBJ2-1|NA|TRBV28|TRBD2
CASGPRGLAGSEQFF
TGTGCCAGCGGACCGCGGGGACTAGCGGGTTCCGAGCAGTTCTTC
>TRBJ2-3|NA|TRBV9|NA
CASSVTGTSTDTQYF
TGTGCCAGCAGCGTGACTGGGACTAGCACAGATACGCAGTATTTT
>TRBJ1-1|once|TRBV13|TRBD1
CASSSGQGRTEAFF
TGTGCCAGCAGTTCGGGACAGGGGAGGACTGAAGCTTTCTTT
>TRBJ2-7|NA|TRBV11-2|TRBD2
CASSLSDPSGSYEQYF
TGTGCCAGCAGCTTATCTGACCCTAGCGGCTCCTACGAGCAGTACTTC
>TRBJ1-1|NA|TRBV28|NA
CAVAPPNTEAFF
TGTGCCGTAGCCCCACCGAACACTGAAGCTTTCTTT
>TRBJ2-3|NA|TRBV7-7|TRBD2
CASSLSGGSTDTQYF
TGTGCCAGCAGCTTGTCGGGAGGAAGCACAGATACGCAGTATTTT
>TRBJ2-3|NA|TRBV18|TRBD1
CASSPGGTGGTDTQYF
TGTGCCAGCTCACCGGGAGGGACAGGGGGCACAGATACGCAGTATTTT
>TRBJ2-5|NA|TRBV19|TRBD2
CASSNRGASGGVRAQYF
TGTGCCAGTAGTAATAGGGGGGCTAGCGGGGGTGTCCGGGCCCAGTACTTC
>TRBJ1-3|NA|TRBV5-1|NA
CASSQTVGASGNTIYF
TGCGCCAGCAGCCAGACAGTGGGGGCCTCTGGAAACACCATATATTTT
>TRBJ2-5|NA|TRBV28|TRBD1
CASSFGQGTWETQYF
TGTGCCAGCAGTTTTGGACAGGGGACGTGGGAGACCCAGTACTTC
>TRBJ2-2|NA|TRBV21-1|NA
CASSKIAGGIVDTGELFF
TGTGCCAGCAGCAAAATAGCGGGAGGTATAGTAGACACCGGGGAGCTGTTTTTT
>TRBJ1-2|NA|TRBV7-2|NA
CASSSGARNYGYTF
TGTGCCAGCAGCTCCGGTGCCCGAAACTATGGCTACACCTTC
>TRBJ2-2|NA|TRBV27|NA
CASSLSEGAAGELFF
TGTGCCAGCAGTTTATCGGAAGGGGCGGCCGGGGAGCTGTTTTTT
>TRBJ1-2|few|TRBV29-1|NA
CSGGQLGYGYTF
TGCAGCGGAGGACAGCTGGGCTATGGCTACACCTTC
>TRBJ1-1|NA|TRBV2|TRBD1
CASSSRDRVPSEAFF
TGTGCCAGCAGCTCCCGGGACAGGGTTCCATCTGAAGCTTTCTTT
>TRBJ2-7|NA|TRBV9|NA
CASSENQGTEQYF
TGTGCCAGCAGTGAGAACCAGGGGACCGAGCAGTACTTC
>TRBJ2-2|NA|TRBV5-1|TRBD2
CASSLAASGHTGELFF
TGCGCCAGCAGCTTGGCGGCTAGCGGCCACACCGGGGAGCTGTTTTTT
>TRBJ2-7|NA|TRBV6-5|TRBD2
CASSSASGFYEQYF
TGTGCCAGCAGCTCGGCTAGCGGGTTCTACGAGCAGTACTTC